Shown below are 5 T cell receptor beta chains from a single sample sequenced in a study of post-analysis software for immune sequencing data. Broader study findings: Patients showed TRBV5-6, TRBV5-1 and TRBV20-1 among five TRBV segments more frequent than in controls.

Unique-molecular-identifier-tagged TCR beta cDNA libraries were used. One entry per CDR3 protein results from TCRdb running MiXCR on the PCR reads. Among about 500,000 distinct CDR3 sequences listed, roughly 45% were seen once. These receptors have no known antigen. Material: blood. These receptor sequences come from a girl aged 5 to 17 with multiple sclerosis.

As regards this clonotype: This could be a read error, since a much larger clone is one nucleotide away. The chain couples TRBV20-1 to TRBJ2-7, with D unresolved. The germline CDR1 and CDR2 sequences are DFQATT and SNEGSKA (reference sequence). CDR3 length: 13 amino acids. With 2 bases removed from V and 2 bases from J, the gap between germline ends came to 10 bases. CDR3 DNA: TGCAGTGCTAGACGGATAGCAGCCTACGAGCAGTACTTC. This codes for CSARRIAAYEQYF.

The rearrangement uses TRBV2 and TRBJ1-5; 9 bases agree with TRBD1. The germline V gene has CDR1 SNHLY and CDR2 FYNNEI. With V trimmed by 5 bases and J by 0 bases, 20 bases remained unmatched. There are 21 residues in the CDR3. The CDR3 DNA is TGTGCCAGCAGTAAAGGAGTTTACGGGACAGGGAAAACACCTAGCAATCAGCCCCAGCATTTT. It encodes CASSKGVYGTGKTPSNQPQHF.

The rearrangement joins TRBV20-1 to TRBJ1-2; unclear D gene. The V gene lost 1 base and the J gene lost 4 bases, with 22 bases spanning the gap. Germline V CDR1 and CDR2: DFQATT, SNEGSKA (reference sequence). The length of the CDR3 is 17 residues. The CDR3 loop reads CSARGGDILVESYGYTF. As DNA, the CDR3 is TGCAGTGCTAGAGGTGGTGACATTCTGGTTGAAAGCTATGGCTACACCTTC.

The V gene is TRBV5-6, the J gene TRBJ2-7, with TRBD2 identical over 10 bases. This CDR3 is 17 amino acids long. Germline CDR1 is SGHDT and CDR2 is YYEEEE. J gave up 1 base and V 4 bases, and 11 bases lay outside the gene matches. CDR3 sequence (DNA): TGTGCCAGCAGCAAGGCCGGGGGACTAGCGAGATCCTACGAGCAGTACTTC. Translating it yields CASSKAGGLARSYEQYF.

The rearrangement links TRBV27 to TRBJ2-7; D gene unclear. V was shortened by 6 bases and J by 6 bases, with 18 bases between the two germline ends. The CDR3 is 14 residues long. Germline values: CDR1 MNHEY, CDR2 SMNVEV (reference sequence). CDR3 residues: CASSTVLAESEQYF. The CDR3 region has the DNA TGTGCCAGCAGCACGGTTTTGGCTGAGTCCGAGCAGTACTTC.